This TCR beta chain was captured by sequencing in a study of cytomegalovirus exposure and HLA in healthy donors. At the level of the study: A subsequent analysis stated that the 120 or so validation repertoires were run on the same platform as the 550 to 750 first-cohort repertoires.

Remarks on this clone: Its antigen remains unknown.

The CDR3 length is 15 residues. The ends lost 4 bases at V and 9 bases at J; junction bases unmatched: 8. Germline CDR1 reads SEHNR; CDR2 reads FQNEAQ (reference sequence). Study conclusions and caveats: The classifier reportedly diagnosed cytomegalovirus status with high specificity and sensitivity.

The approximately 120-subject validation cohort, separate from the approximately 670-subject first cohort, included the donors. Using immunoSEQ multiplex PCR, the repertoire was profiled, and TCRdb retains in-frame clones only, with some absent. The sample holds tens of thousands of clones, roughly 90% seen once. Sequenced: PBMCs. The sequence was collected from a woman in her late teens or twenties in good health and CMV-seronegative. The rearrangement joins TRBV7-9 to TRBJ2-5; 13 bases are a match to TRBD2. CDR3 DNA sequence: TGTGCCAGCAGCTCAGGACTAGCGGGAGTGGGGGCCCAGTACTTC. It encodes CASSSGLAGVGAQYF.